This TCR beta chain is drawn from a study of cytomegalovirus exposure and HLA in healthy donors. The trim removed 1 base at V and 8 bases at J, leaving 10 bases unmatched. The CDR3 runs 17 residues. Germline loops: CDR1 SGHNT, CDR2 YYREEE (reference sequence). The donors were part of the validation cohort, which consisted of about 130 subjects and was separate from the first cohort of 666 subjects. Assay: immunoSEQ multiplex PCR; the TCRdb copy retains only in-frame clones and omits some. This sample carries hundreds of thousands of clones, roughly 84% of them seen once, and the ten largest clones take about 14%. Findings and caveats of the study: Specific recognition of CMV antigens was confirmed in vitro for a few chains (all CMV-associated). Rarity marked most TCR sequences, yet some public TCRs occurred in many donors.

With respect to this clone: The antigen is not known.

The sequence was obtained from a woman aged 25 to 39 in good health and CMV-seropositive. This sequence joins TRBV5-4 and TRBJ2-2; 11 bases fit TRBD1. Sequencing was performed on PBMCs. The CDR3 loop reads CASSLNLGQGARGELFF. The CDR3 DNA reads TGTGCCAGCAGCTTGAATTTAGGACAGGGGGCAAGAGGGGAGCTGTTTTTT.